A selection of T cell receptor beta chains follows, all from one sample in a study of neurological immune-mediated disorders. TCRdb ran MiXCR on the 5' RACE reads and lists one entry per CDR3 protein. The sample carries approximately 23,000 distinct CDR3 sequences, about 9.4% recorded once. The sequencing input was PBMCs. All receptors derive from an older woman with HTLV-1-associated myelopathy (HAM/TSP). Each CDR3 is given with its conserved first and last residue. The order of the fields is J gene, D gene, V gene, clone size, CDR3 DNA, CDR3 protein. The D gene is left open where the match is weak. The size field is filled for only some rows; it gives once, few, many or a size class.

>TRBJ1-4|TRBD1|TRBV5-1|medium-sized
TGCGCCAGCAGCCCGGACAGGGGGCTTGAAAAACTGTTTTTT
CASSPDRGLEKLFF
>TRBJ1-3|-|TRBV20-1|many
TGCAGTGCTAGAGGATTCGCACGGGTCCCCTCTGGAAACACCATATATTTT
CSARGFARVPSGNTIYF
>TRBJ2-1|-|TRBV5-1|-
-
CASSFYICSARELQGYNEQFF
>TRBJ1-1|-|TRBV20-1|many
TGCAGTGCTAATCCGATACAGGGCAGGGCTGAAGCTTTCTTT
CSANPIQGRAEAFF
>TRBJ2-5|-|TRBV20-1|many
TGCAGTGCTAGTTGGGTGCGGGACACAGAATGGAAAGAGACCCAGTACTTC
CSASWVRDTEWKETQYF
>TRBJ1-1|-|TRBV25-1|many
TGTGCCAGCAGTGAATGGGGCAGGGGCACTGAAGCTTTCTTT
CASSEWGRGTEAFF
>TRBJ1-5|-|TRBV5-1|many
TGCGCCAGCAGCCAGGATATCAATCAGCCCCAGCATTTT
CASSQDINQPQHF
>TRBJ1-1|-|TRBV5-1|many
TGCGCCAGCAGGGGGGAGGGGAACACTGAAGCTTTCTTT
CASRGEGNTEAFF
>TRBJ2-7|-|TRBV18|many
TGTGCCAGCTCATCCGGGGTCTCCTACGAGCAGTACTTC
CASSSGVSYEQYF
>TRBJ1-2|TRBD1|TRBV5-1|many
TGCGCCAGCAGCCCCGGGACAGGGGCCGGCTACACCTTC
CASSPGTGAGYTF
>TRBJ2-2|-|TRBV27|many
TGTGCCAGCAGTCAGGTGGGGGGCGCCGGGGAGCTGTTTTTT
CASSQVGGAGELFF
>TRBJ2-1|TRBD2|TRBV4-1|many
TGCGCCAGCAGCCCGAGGCGGGGGGGATCCTACAATGAGCAGTTCTTC
CASSPRRGGSYNEQFF
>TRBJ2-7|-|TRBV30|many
TGTGCCTGGAGTAGGGATTACGAGCAGTACTTC
CAWSRDYEQYF
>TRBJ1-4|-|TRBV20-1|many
TGCAGTGCTAGAGATTCAATGGGGGGAAAACTGTTTTTT
CSARDSMGGKLFF
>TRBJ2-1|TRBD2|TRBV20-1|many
TGCAGTGCCCAGGAGCGCGGGGCGGGGGTCTACAATGAGCAGTTCTTC
CSAQERGAGVYNEQFF
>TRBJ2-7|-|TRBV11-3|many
TGTGCCAGCAGACCCACGGGACGCGAAAGCTCCTACGAGCAGTACTTC
CASRPTGRESSYEQYF
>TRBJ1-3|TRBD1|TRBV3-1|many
TGTGCCAGCAGCCAAGAGGACAGGATCGCAGACACCATATATTTT
CASSQEDRIADTIYF
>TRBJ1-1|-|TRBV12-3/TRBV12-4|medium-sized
TGTGCCAGCAGCTACCCGCGGCGGGACCCTGAAGCTTTCTTT
CASSYPRRDPEAFF
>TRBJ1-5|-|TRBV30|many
TGTGCCTGGAGTGGGACCGATAGCAATCAGCCCCAGCATTTT
CAWSGTDSNQPQHF
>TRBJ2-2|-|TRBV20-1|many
TGCAGTGCTAGAGATAACACCGGGGAGCTGTTTTTT
CSARDNTGELFF
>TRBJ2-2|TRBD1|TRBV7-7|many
TGTGCTAGCAGCCCTCGACAGGGGGCAGCCACCGGGGAGCTGTTTTTT
CASSPRQGAATGELFF
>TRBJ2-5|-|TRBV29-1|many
TGCAGCGTTGGACAGCCGACGGAGACCCAGTACTTC
CSVGQPTETQYF
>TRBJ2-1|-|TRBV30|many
TGTGCCTGGAGGGGGGATGGCTATGAGCAGTTCTTC
CAWRGDGYEQFF
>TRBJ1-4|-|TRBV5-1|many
TGCGCCAGCAGTTGGGACTACGGGAACGAACTGTTTTTT
CASSWDYGNELFF
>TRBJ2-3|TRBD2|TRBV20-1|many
TGCAGTGCTAGAATTCTAGCGGGGGGCGGGAGGGCAGATACGCAGTATTTT
CSARILAGGGRADTQYF
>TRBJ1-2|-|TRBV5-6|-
TGTGCCAGCAGATGGACCGCCGGATTGGACCTTTTC
CASRWTAGLDLF
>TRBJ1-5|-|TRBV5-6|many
TGTGCCAGCAGCTTGGTGGGACAGCCCCAGCATTTT
CASSLVGQPQHF
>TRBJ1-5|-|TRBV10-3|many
TGTGCCATCAGTGAGTGGAATCAGCCCCAGCATTTT
CAISEWNQPQHF
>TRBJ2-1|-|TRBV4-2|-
TGTGCCAGCAGCCAAGCTGGGAGACCAGGGACCAATGAGCAGTTCTTC
CASSQAGRPGTNEQFF
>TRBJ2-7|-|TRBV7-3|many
TGTGCCAGCAGCTTACACTTCCCAAGGGTAGAGCAGTACTTC
CASSLHFPRVEQYF
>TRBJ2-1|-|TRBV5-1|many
TGCGCCAGCTCAAAACCCGCAAATGAGCAGTTCTTC
CASSKPANEQFF
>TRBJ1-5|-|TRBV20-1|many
TGCAGTGCTAGAGATCTATCGGGGGCTTTTCAGCCCCAGCATTTT
CSARDLSGAFQPQHF
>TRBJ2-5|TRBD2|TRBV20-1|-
TGCAGTGCTAGCTATAGCGGGGGGTTTCAAGAGACCCAGTACTTC
CSASYSGGFQETQYF
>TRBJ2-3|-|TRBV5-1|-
TGCGCCAGCAGCCTCGGTACCACGGGAGATACGCAGTATTTT
CASSLGTTGDTQYF
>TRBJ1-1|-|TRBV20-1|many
TGCAGTGCTAGAGATTATAGAGGGGCGAGCACTGAAGCTTTCTTT
CSARDYRGASTEAFF
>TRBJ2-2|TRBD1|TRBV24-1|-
TGTGCCACCAGGGCCGGGACAGACGACACCGGGGAGCTGTTTTTT
CATRAGTDDTGELFF